This TCR beta chain was identified in a study of spatial heterogeneity in lung cancer. Study in general: Detected beta-chain sequences consistently exceeded alpha-chain sequences. Raw sequencing reads included, on average, more than 9.5 appearances of each unique TCR and UMI combination.

Comment on this clonotype: Antigen: not known.

TCRdb re-analysed the 5' RACE reads in MiXCR, keeping a single row per CDR3 protein. The sample lists over 4,500 distinct CDR3 sequences, 20% to 25% occurring once. As to time point: sample taken at primary tumor resection. Whole RNA, isolated from tumor, nontumor lung or frozen PBMC, was sequenced without prior sorting. General observations from the study: Counts of expanded intratumoral alpha and beta TCRs tracked tumor mutation counts.

CDR3 length: 14 amino acids. V dropped 6 bases and J dropped 0 bases, with 9 bases sitting between them. CDR1 and CDR2 from the germline V gene are MDHEN and SYDVKM. This chain connects TRBV28 to TRBJ1-5; D gene ambiguous. The sequencing here drew on lung tumor tissue, taken at surgery. This receptor was identified in a male donor with early-stage non-small cell lung cancer. For the CDR3, the DNA is TGTGCCAGCAGGAGGGCGTATAGCAATCAGCCCCAGCATTTT. Amino acids: CASRRAYSNQPQHF.